The rows below give T cell receptor beta chains drawn from one sample of a study of tumor and adjacent non-tumor tissue in lung cancer. One entry per CDR3 protein results from TCRdb running MiXCR on the multiplex PCR reads. The sample lists some 97,000 distinct CDR3 sequences; over 55% were seen once. The sample comprised distant non-tumor lung tissue. The receptor source for this set is a man aged 30 to 45 with non-small cell lung cancer. Each CDR3 is given with its conserved first and last residue. A D gene is named only where the DNA matches it firmly. Some rows have no size entry. The others give once, few or many, or a class for an expanded clone.

abundance	v_gene	d_gene	j_gene	CDR3aa	CDR3nt
-	TRBV29-1	-	TRBJ2-7	CSVEGGSLLWQYF	TGCAGCGTTGAAGGCGGGTCGTTGCTCTGGCAGTACTTC
many	TRBV20-1	-	TRBJ2-5	CSASGPDEETQYF	TGCAGTGCCAGTGGACCAGACGAAGAGACCCAGTACTTC
-	TRBV29-1	-	TRBJ2-1	CSVDAPFEQGSDNEQFF	TGCAGCGTTGATGCTCCGTTTGAGCAGGGATCGGACAATGAGCAGTTCTTC
-	TRBV20-1	TRBD2	TRBJ2-3	CIARVFPRTSATSDTQYF	TGCATTGCTAGAGTTTTCCCCCGAACTAGCGCCACATCGGATACGCAGTATTTT
-	TRBV6-2/TRBV6-3	-	TRBJ2-3	CASSLQEVVTQYF	TGTGCCAGCAGTTTACAGGAGGTAGTTACCCAGTATTTT
once	TRBV20-1	TRBD1	TRBJ1-1	CSGSTGDTEALF	TGCAGTGGTTCGACAGGGGACACTGAAGCTCTCTTT
many	TRBV6-2/TRBV6-3	-	TRBJ2-7	CASSYSDRSTYEQYF	TGTGCCAGCAGTTACAGTGACAGGAGTACCTACGAGCAGTACTTC
few	TRBV30	-	TRBJ1-1	CAWGRDAMNTEAFF	TGTGCCTGGGGGAGGGACGCGATGAACACTGAAGCTTTCTTT
many	TRBV6-2/TRBV6-3	TRBD1	TRBJ2-4	CASRVDRGGANIQYF	TGTGCCAGCCGAGTCGACAGGGGTGGGGCGAACATTCAGTACTTC
once	TRBV20-1	-	TRBJ1-1	CSVRGGPTETFF	TGCAGTGTTAGAGGGGGGCCGACTGAAACTTTCTTT
-	TRBV28	-	TRBJ2-7	CASSLGGGGDSYEEYF	TGTGCCAGCAGTTTAGGAGGGGGAGGTGACTCCTACGAGGAGTACTTC
few	TRBV11-2	TRBD1	TRBJ2-7	CASSSGQVLYEQYF	TGTGCCAGCAGCTCGGGACAGGTACTCTACGAGCAGTACTTC
many	TRBV5-1	-	TRBJ2-5	CASSEDFGTQYF	TGCGCCAGCAGCGAGGATTTTGGGACCCAGTACTTC
few	TRBV7-2	-	TRBJ2-3	CASSLTSSTDTQYF	TGTGCCAGCAGCTTAACTAGCTCTACAGATACGCAGTATTTT
-	TRBV5-1	TRBD1	TRBJ2-7	CASREGTGGIYEQYF	TGCGCCAGCAGGGAAGGGACAGGGGGCATCTACGAGCAGTACTTC
-	TRBV11-2	-	TRBJ2-7	CARSLDFGSPEQYF	TGTGCCAGGAGTTTAGATTTCGGGTCCCCAGAGCAGTACTTC
-	TRBV11-2	-	TRBJ2-3	CASIAGSLWQYF	TGTGCCAGCATTGCCGGGAGTTTGTGGCAGTATTTT
-	TRBV6-5	TRBD2	TRBJ2-2	CASSYYTSGMQELFF	TGTGCCAGCAGTTACTATACTAGCGGGATGCAGGAGCTGTTTTTT
medium-sized	TRBV11-2	TRBD1	TRBJ1-1	CASSLDIDREPFF	TGTGCCAGCAGCTTGGACATCGACAGGGAACCTTTCTTT
-	TRBV11-2	TRBD2	TRBJ2-1	CASSSRTSGGSQRYNEQFF	TGTGCCAGCAGCTCGCGGACTAGCGGGGGGTCACAACGTTACAATGAGCAGTTCTTC
-	TRBV5-1	TRBD2	TRBJ2-5	CASSPGLGMYQETQYF	TGCGCCAGCAGCCCTGGACTAGGCATGTACCAAGAGACCCAGTACTTC
-	TRBV11-2	-	TRBJ2-7	CASIFRPVWEQYF	TGTGCCAGCATCTTCCGTCCCGTGTGGGAGCAATACTTC
many	TRBV4-1	-	TRBJ1-1	CASSQPVGAAMNTEAFF	TGCGCCAGCAGCCAGCCCGTCGGGGCAGCTATGAACACTGAAGCTTTCTTT
once	TRBV6-6	TRBD1	TRBJ2-7	CARHRDSANEQYF	TGTGCCAGGCACCGGGACAGCGCCAACGAACAGTACTTC
many	TRBV6-5	-	TRBJ2-6	CASSSSGAAGANVLTF	TGTGCCAGCAGTTCCTCCGGGGCTGCTGGGGCCAACGTCCTGACTTTC
-	TRBV20-1	TRBD1	TRBJ2-7	CSAHGIGGFSYEQYF	TGCAGTGCTCACGGGATAGGGGGCTTTAGCTACGAGCAGTACTTC
-	TRBV6-5	TRBD1	TRBJ1-2	CASSYSRGQGKNHGYTF	TGTGCCAGCAGTTACTCCAGGGGACAGGGGAAAAACCATGGCTACACCTTC
few	TRBV20-1	TRBD2	TRBJ2-3	CSARGTGGKWEQYF	TGCAGTGCTAGGGGGACGGGGGGAAAGTGGGAGCAGTATTTC
-	TRBV6-5	-	TRBJ2-6	CASSYSRTAGANLLTF	TGTGCCAGCAGTTACTCGAGGACAGCCGGGGCCAACCTCCTGACTTTC
few	TRBV11-2	-	TRBJ2-1	CARSLDRGEQFF	TGTGCCAGGAGCCTAGATCGGGGTGAGCAGTTCTTC
many	TRBV7-8	TRBD1	TRBJ1-5	CASSSGQGGQPQHF	TGTGCCAGCAGCTCGGGACAGGGAGGACAGCCCCAGCATTTT
few	TRBV7-3	-	TRBJ2-7	CASSPVGLYEQYF	TGTGCCAGCAGTCCCGTGGGGCTCTACGAGCAGTACTTC
many	TRBV4-2	TRBD2	TRBJ2-1	CASSQVGGGADEQFF	TGTGCCAGCAGCCAAGTGGGCGGGGGGGCCGATGAGCAGTTCTTC
many	TRBV12-3/TRBV12-4	-	TRBJ2-1	CASSTEFWSEQFF	TGTGCCAGCAGTACGGAATTTTGGAGTGAGCAGTTCTTC
-	TRBV20-1	-	TRBJ2-5	CRARPGLHGTQYF	TGCCGTGCTAGGCCCGGACTCCACGGGACCCAGTACTTC
many	TRBV20-1	TRBD2	TRBJ2-1	CSAGPTSGGPSYNEQFF	TGCAGTGCTGGACCGACTAGCGGGGGGCCCTCCTACAATGAGCAGTTCTTC
once	TRBV6-2/TRBV6-3	-	TRBJ1-1	CTISPRGEAFF	TGTACCATCAGTCCCAGAGGTGAAGCTTTCTTT
-	TRBV11-2	TRBD2	TRBJ2-3	CASSLGGDRSGRLGGTDTQYF	TGTGCCAGCAGCTTAGGGGGGGACCGCAGCGGGAGATTGGGGGGCACAGATACGCAGTATTTT
many	TRBV12-3/TRBV12-4	-	TRBJ2-3	CASSQPQSGTDTQYF	TGTGCCAGCAGCCAACCACAGTCTGGCACAGATACGCAGTATTTT
-	TRBV28	TRBD1	TRBJ1-3	CARSPTGALSGNTIYF	TGTGCCAGAAGTCCGACAGGGGCCCTCTCTGGAAACACCATATATTTT
many	TRBV5-3	TRBD2	TRBJ2-1	CARSLPSGGSSYNEQFF	TGTGCCAGAAGCTTACCTAGCGGGGGGAGCTCCTACAATGAGCAGTTCTTC
-	TRBV10-3	TRBD1	TRBJ1-1	CVIGSDRWNTEAFF	TGTGTCATCGGGTCGGACAGGTGGAACACTGAAGCTTTCTTT
-	TRBV7-8	-	TRBJ2-7	CAGSPNLYEQYF	TGTGCCGGCAGCCCCAACCTCTATGAGCAGTACTTC
-	TRBV10-2	-	TRBJ2-7	CASSVVRQGPYEQHF	TGCGCCAGCAGTGTTGTCCGGCAGGGTCCATACGAGCAGCACTTT
few	TRBV6-5	-	TRBJ1-4	CASSYSRGITTNEKLFF	TGTGCCAGCAGTTACAGTAGAGGGATCACAACTAATGAAAAACTGTTTTTT
-	TRBV19	TRBD2	TRBJ2-1	CASSRTRDEQFF	TGTGCCAGTAGTAGGACTAGGGATGAGCAGTTCTTC
-	TRBV9	TRBD2	TRBJ2-5	CASSVSGTEQETQYF	TGTGCCAGCAGCGTCAGCGGGACGGAGCAAGAGACCCAGTACTTC
-	TRBV11-2	-	TRBJ2-7	CASSFPTEGLYEQYF	TGTGCCAGCAGCTTCCCAACAGAGGGACTCTACGAGCAGTACTTC
-	TRBV6-5	-	TRBJ1-2	CVSSNTRSYTF	TGTGTCAGCAGCAACACGAGGTCGTACACCTTC
many	TRBV4-3	-	TRBJ2-6	CASTPTPSGANVLTF	TGCGCCAGCACCCCTACCCCCTCTGGGGCCAACGTCCTGACTTTC
-	TRBV6-2/TRBV6-3	TRBD2	TRBJ2-7	CASSSTGTSGHKQHF	TGTGCCAGCAGTTCAACCGGGACTAGCGGCCACAAGCAGCACTTC
-	TRBV6-6	-	TRBJ2-1	CASRVKGVHNEQFF	TGTGCCAGCAGAGTCAAGGGAGTTCACAATGAGCAGTTCTTC
many	TRBV20-1	-	TRBJ1-2	CSARPLTGLGYGYTF	TGCAGTGCTAGGCCGCTAACAGGGCTCGGGTATGGCTACACCTTC
-	TRBV11-3	-	TRBJ2-1	CASRPTPSNDQFF	TGTGCCAGCAGGCCCACACCTAGCAATGACCAATTCTTC
-	TRBV29-1	TRBD1	TRBJ1-3	CSVEDPQGGSGNIIYF	TGCAGTGTTGAAGATCCTCAAGGGGGCTCTGGAAACATCATTTATTTT